The 32 T cell receptor beta chains below all came from one sample that was sequenced in a study of CD8 T cells in ankylosing spondylitis. TCRdb analysed the 5' RACE reads with MiXCR anew, one entry per CDR3 protein. The profile covers some 150,000 distinct CDR3 sequences, with about an eighth appearing a single time and 3.5% to 5% taken by the ten largest. The material sequenced was blood, either unsorted or a sorted T cell fraction (not recorded which). These receptors originate from a female donor with ankylosing spondylitis or in good health (not recorded which).

The chain is built from TRBV19 and TRBJ2-6; perhaps TRBD1 as D (6 bases). The CDR3 runs to 14 residues. Trimming shortened V by 7 bases and J by 0 bases, and 7 bases separated the two germline ends. CDR1 is LNHDA, CDR2 SQIVND, per germline (reference sequence). CDR3 nucleotides: TGTGCCAGTAAGGACAGCTCTGGGGCCAACGTCCTGACTTTC. Translated: CASKDSSGANVLTF.

This sequence joins TRBV6-2 or TRBV6-3 and TRBJ2-7, with D tentatively TRBD2 (6 bases). Germline V gene lookup returns CDR1 MNHEY and CDR2 SVGEGT. Trimming shortened V by 7 bases and J by 4 bases, and 20 bases separated the two germline ends. CDR3 length: 15 residues. CDR3 bases: TGTGCCAGCACCGCCGGGACTCTCTTAGCGTACGAGCAGTACTTC. Translation gives CASTAGTLLAYEQYF.

The V call is TRBV4-2, the J call TRBJ2-1; 11 nucleotides align to TRBD2. Germline CDR1 reads LGHNA; CDR2 reads YNFKEQ. Trimming removed 4 bases from V and 2 bases from J; junction bases left unmatched: 1. The CDR3 is 15 amino acids. CDR3 nucleotide sequence: TGTGCCAGCAGCCCGGGACTAGCGGCCTACAATGAGCAGTTCTTC. Translated, it gives CASSPGLAAYNEQFF.

The sample holds many counts of this clonotype. The rearrangement uses TRBV15 and TRBJ1-2; 7 bases line up with TRBD1. The V gene's germline CDR1 is LNHNV and CDR2 YYDKDF (reference sequence). Unmatched junction bases numbered 8, after V lost 3 bases and J lost 7 bases. CDR3 length: 14 residues. The CDR3 nucleotides read TGTGCCACCAGCAGCGCCTCAGGGGGTCCTGGCTACACCTTC. Protein sequence: CATSSASGGPGYTF.

Comment on this clonotype: This could be a read error, since a much larger clone is one nucleotide away. The genes are TRBV2 and TRBJ2-2; D not resolved. Trimming took off 1 base at V and 3 bases at J, with 9 bases between the two ends. Germline V lookup: CDR1 SNHLY, CDR2 FYNNEI. CDR3 length: 15 residues. The DNA for the CDR3 is TGTGCCAGCAGTGAAGTCCCCGAGGACACCGGGGAGCTGTTTTTT. It specifies CASSEVPEDTGELFF. Full variable domain (rest looked up from reference TRBV2 and TRBJ2-2): EPEVTQTPSHQVTQMGQEVILRCVPISNHLYFYWYRQILGQKVEFLVSFYNNEISEKSEIFDDQFSVERPDGSNFTLKIRSTKLEDSAMYFCASSEVPEDTGELFFGEGSRLTVL.

This clonotype has a count of ten or more. The chain carries TRBV9 and TRBJ2-2, with D possibly TRBD2 on 7 matching bases. The CDR3 has 14 amino acids. The V and J ends lost 5 bases and 3 bases respectively, with 11 bases between them. Germline CDR1 and CDR2: SGDLS and YYNGEE. The CDR3 sequence: CASRSGTYTGELFF. The DNA of the CDR3 is TGTGCCAGCAGGAGCGGGACATACACCGGGGAGCTGTTTTTT.

This clonotype occurred many times. The J gene is TRBJ1-1, the V gene TRBV15, with D possibly being TRBD1 (5 bases). Germline-derived CDR1 and CDR2 are LNHNV and YYDKDF (reference sequence). Trimming cost V 0 bases and J 4 bases, with 9 bases left between them. The CDR3 is 14 amino acids. CDR3 residues: CATSRDRGGTEAFF. In nucleotides, the CDR3 is TGTGCCACCAGCAGAGATCGGGGGGGCACTGAAGCTTTCTTT.

On this clonotype: With a much larger clone just one base away, this may be a read error. V usage is TRBV2 and J usage is TRBJ2-1, with 9 bases that match TRBD2. J gave up 9 bases and V 6 bases, and 12 bases lay outside the gene matches. Looked up from germline, CDR1 is SNHLY and CDR2 is FYNNEI. The CDR3 extends over 15 amino acids. The CDR3, as DNA: TGTGCCAGCAGGGCTAGCGGGGTCCCGTGGACTGAGCAGTTCTTC. This gives the protein CASRASGVPWTEQFF.

The genes are TRBV20-1 and TRBJ2-5; 10 bases map to TRBD2. V shed 4 bases, J shed 1 base, and the junction held 3 bases outside the gene matches. The germline V gene has CDR1 DFQATT and CDR2 SNEGSKA (reference sequence). The CDR3 extends over 14 amino acids. The CDR3 DNA reads TGCAGTGCTAAGCGGGGGGGCATCCAAGAGACCCAGTACTTC. Amino acid sequence: CSAKRGGIQETQYF.

This chain joins TRBV6-2 or TRBV6-3 and TRBJ2-1; TRBD2 matches 9 bases. V shed 6 bases, J shed 4 bases, and the junction held 10 bases outside the gene matches. Per germline, CDR1 MNHEY and CDR2 SVGEGT. The CDR3 covers 16 residues. The CDR3 sequence: CASRPPGLAVYNEQFF. CDR3 in DNA: TGTGCCAGCAGACCTCCGGGACTAGCCGTTTACAATGAGCAGTTCTTC.

This clonotype was counted many times. This chain joins TRBV6-5 and TRBJ1-2, with TRBD1 identical over 7 bases. The germline V gene encodes CDR1 MNHEY and CDR2 SVGAGI. CDR3 length: 13 residues. V shed 4 bases, J shed 6 bases, and the junction held 5 bases outside the gene matches. The CDR3 coding sequence is TGTGCCAGCAGTTTGGGACAGAGAGATGGCTACACCTTC. It yields the protein CASSLGQRDGYTF.

This clonotype was picked up many times. The J gene is TRBJ2-1, the V gene TRBV5-6, with 9 bases aligning to TRBD2. This CDR3 is 15 amino acids long. Trimming at V came to 0 bases and at J to 9 bases, leaving 7 bases not matched to a gene. Germline V gene sequence: CDR1 SGHDT, CDR2 YYEEEE. CDR3 in amino acids: CASSLAGLAGGEQFF. The CDR3 DNA reads as TGTGCCAGCAGCTTGGCGGGACTAGCTGGAGGTGAGCAGTTCTTC.

This chain joins TRBV12-1 and TRBJ1-1. TRBV12-1 is described as a pseudogene. This CDR3 is built from 14 residues. The CDR3 coding sequence is TGCGCCAGCAGTGACCCATGGGGAACAGCTGAAGCTTTCTTT. Translated, it gives CASSDPWGTAEAFF.

This chain joins TRBV19 and TRBJ1-5; the D is unclear. The germline V and J ends were trimmed by 2 bases and 4 bases, with 6 bases remaining between them. The CDR3 runs to 13 residues. CDR1 and CDR2 (germline): LNHDA, SQIVND (reference sequence). The DNA of the CDR3 is TGTGCCAGTAGTATATGGCAGAATCAGCCCCAGCATTTT. Protein: CASSIWQNQPQHF.

This clonotype was observed many times. The chain joins TRBV10-3 to TRBJ1-5, with a possible D match to TRBD1 (6 bases). This CDR3 comprises 16 residues. Trimming pared 3 bases from V and 2 bases from J, leaving 14 bases between. Germline-derived CDR1 and CDR2 are ENHRY and SYGVKD. CDR3 region: CAISDRGARGNQPQHF. The CDR3, as DNA: TGTGCCATCAGTGATCGGGGGGCGCGAGGCAATCAGCCCCAGCATTTT.

This clonotype has just a few counts. The chain is built from TRBV27 and TRBJ1-1; TRBD1 might be the D (6 bases). CDR3 length: 14 amino acids. Germline CDR1 reads MNHEY; CDR2 reads SMNVEV (reference sequence). V was cut by 3 bases and J by 4 bases, with 12 bases left in between. The CDR3 DNA sequence: TGTGCCAGCAGTTTGACAGGACTTCCCACTGAAGCTTTCTTT. Protein: CASSLTGLPTEAFF.

This clonotype came up a few times. CDR3 nucleotides: TGCAGCGTTGATCTCGGGCTAGCGGGGGGCGAGTATACGCAGTATTTT. Translated, it gives CSVDLGLAGGEYTQYF. The chain carries TRBV29-1 and TRBJ2-3; 11 bases are shared with TRBD2. V lost 3 bases, J lost 7 bases, and 12 bases stayed unmatched. Germline-derived CDR1 and CDR2 are SQVTM and ANQGSEA. The CDR3 totals 16 residues.

This clonotype appeared many times. The genes are TRBV19 and TRBJ2-2, with a possible D match to TRBD1 (6 bases). Deletions cut 5 bases from V and 2 bases from J, with 12 bases between. The CDR3 spans 15 residues. Per the germline V gene, CDR1 is LNHDA and CDR2 is SQIVND (reference sequence). The CDR3 DNA reads TGTGCCAGTAGTGGGGGCTACACAAACACCGGGGAGCTGTTTTTT. Amino acid sequence: CASSGGYTNTGELFF.

This clonotype was found once. With a much larger clone just one base away, this may be a read error. CDR3 coding DNA: TGTGCCAGCACTTTTAGGGGGCCAAATGAGCAGTTCTTC. Translating it yields CASTFRGPNEQFF. The V gene is TRBV12-3 or TRBV12-4, the J gene TRBJ2-1; 7 bases align to TRBD1. J lost 7 bases, V lost 7 bases, and 7 bases had no gene match. The length of the CDR3 is 13 residues.

This clonotype has a count of ten or more. The gene calls are TRBV30 and TRBJ2-1; TRBD1 matches 7 bases. This CDR3 is built from 14 residues. The junction had 3 bases not matched to a gene; V was cut back by 4 bases and J by 0 bases. Germline V gene sequence: CDR1 GTSNPN, CDR2 SVGIG (reference sequence). The CDR3 nucleotides are TGTGCCTGGATCGGGGACAGCTCCTACAATGAGCAGTTCTTC. It encodes CAWIGDSSYNEQFF.

The table lists this clonotype with many counts. The rearrangement links TRBV6-2 or TRBV6-3 to TRBJ2-3; D possibly matches TRBD1 or TRBD2 (6 bases each). Trimming removed 6 bases at V and 6 bases at J, with 16 bases between. Germline V gene data show CDR1 as MNHEY and CDR2 as SVGEGT. The CDR3 totals 14 residues. CDR3 in DNA: TGTGCCAGCAGATCCGGGGGCCTTCGGGATACGCAGTATTTT. Translated: CASRSGGLRDTQYF.

This clonotype has at least ten counts. The chain links TRBV2 to TRBJ1-2; D unresolved. Germline loops: CDR1 SNHLY, CDR2 FYNNEI. The CDR3 runs to 13 residues. The V and J ends lost 7 bases and 3 bases respectively, with 12 bases between them. The CDR3 spells CASNPSGDYGYTF. CDR3 nucleotides: TGTGCCAGCAATCCCAGTGGGGACTATGGCTACACCTTC.

The V call is TRBV28, the J call TRBJ2-2; TRBD2 might be the D (5 bases). Germline-derived CDR1 and CDR2 are MDHEN and SYDVKM. Trimming took 5 bases from V and 3 from J, leaving 10 bases between them. This CDR3 is 14 amino acids long. CDR3 amino acids: CASSGGGDTGELFF. The CDR3 region has the DNA TGTGCCAGCAGTGGAGGTGGGGACACCGGGGAGCTGTTTTTT.

This clonotype was counted ten times or more. V is TRBV29-1 and J is TRBJ1-1; 7 bases are a match to TRBD1. V shed 3 bases, J shed 8 bases, and the junction held 6 bases outside the gene matches. Germline loops: CDR1 SQVTM, CDR2 ANQGSEA. CDR3 size: 12 residues. CDR3 in DNA: TGCAGCGTTGAGTCCGGGACAGCAGAAGCTTTCTTT. Amino acid sequence: CSVESGTAEAFF.

This clonotype has at least ten counts. The chain couples TRBV28 to TRBJ1-5; maybe TRBD1 (5 bases). This CDR3 spans 11 amino acids. The ends were cut back, 8 bases at V and 4 bases at J, with 6 bases in the middle. Germline V gene lookup returns CDR1 MDHEN and CDR2 SYDVKM. In nucleotides, the CDR3 is TGTGCCAGCGGACATAATCAGCCCCAGCATTTT. This gives the protein CASGHNQPQHF.

The gene calls are TRBV20-1 and TRBJ2-5; TRBD2 aligns across 13 bases. This CDR3 has 16 amino acids. V lost 3 bases and J lost 2; bases outside the gene matches: 6. Germline CDR1 reads DFQATT; CDR2 reads SNEGSKA (reference sequence). CDR3 sequence (DNA): TGCAGTGCTAGGCCCGGGACTAGCGGGAAACAAGAGACCCAGTACTTC. It specifies CSARPGTSGKQETQYF.

This clonotype was seen ten or more times. The gene calls are TRBV5-1 and TRBJ2-3, with 10 bases lining up with TRBD2. Germline V gene sequence: CDR1 SGHRS, CDR2 YFSETQ. The CDR3 contains 14 residues. Losses at the gene ends were 5 bases for V and 2 bases for J; bases not matched to a gene: 2. CDR3 sequence reads: CASRLAGATDTQYF. The DNA for the CDR3 is TGCGCCAGCAGGCTAGCGGGGGCCACAGATACGCAGTATTTT.

This clonotype was detected many times. The chain combines TRBV12-3 or TRBV12-4 with TRBJ2-3; 7 nucleotides agree with TRBD1. The CDR3 has 15 amino acids. J was trimmed by 4 bases and V by 7 bases; bases with no gene match: 11. The CDR3 sequence is CASKPGQTWADTQYF. Written as DNA, the CDR3 is TGTGCCAGCAAACCGGGACAGACATGGGCAGATACGCAGTATTTT.

This clonotype was seen repeatedly, ten times or more. The chain couples TRBV5-1 to TRBJ1-5, with 7 bases aligning to TRBD1. CDR3 length: 14 residues. V was pared by 3 bases and J by 2 bases, with 2 bases of the junction left unmatched. CDR1 and CDR2 (germline): SGHRS, YFSETQ. CDR3 sequence reads: CASSWGTGNQPQHF. The CDR3 DNA is TGCGCCAGCAGCTGGGGGACAGGCAATCAGCCCCAGCATTTT.

This clonotype was picked up many times. J is TRBJ1-2 and V is TRBV20-1; D remains ambiguous. CDR1 DFQATT and CDR2 SNEGSKA come from the germline V gene (reference sequence). The length of the CDR3 is 12 residues. The germline V and J ends were trimmed by 7 bases and 3 bases, with 12 bases remaining between them. CDR3 protein: CSGSSGHYGYTF. CDR3 nucleotides: TGCAGTGGCTCCTCCGGACACTATGGCTACACCTTC.

In its sample, this clonotype was seen a few times. The chain combines TRBV29-1 with TRBJ2-4; TRBD1 agrees at 9 bases. V dropped 7 bases and J dropped 9; count of bases not matched to a gene: 10. Germline V gives CDR1 SQVTM, CDR2 ANQGSEA. CDR3 size: 13 residues. CDR3 region: CSAPGQGKGIQYF. The CDR3, as DNA: TGCAGCGCCCCGGGACAGGGCAAGGGCATTCAGTACTTC.

Details on this clonotype: A read error may account for a junction end that differs from germline. CDR3 residues: CASSLDTVIDKSPLHF. CDR3 DNA sequence: TGTGCCAGCAGTCTAGATACAGTGATCGATAAATCACCCCTCCACTTT. The gene calls are TRBV28 and TRBJ1-6; D gene ambiguous. Germline V lookup: CDR1 MDHEN, CDR2 SYDVKM. The CDR3 has 16 residues. Combining the CDR3 with reference TRBV28 and TRBJ1-6 gives the whole variable domain DVKVTQSSRYLVKRTGEKVFLECVQDMDHENMFWYRQDPGLGLRLIYFSYDVKMKEKGDIPEGYSVSREKKERFSLILESASTNQTSMYLCASSLDTVIDKSPLHFGNGTRLTVT.